This TCR delta chain was captured in a study of gamma-delta chains in newborns, infants, children. Across the study: Microbial exposure reportedly drives polyclonal innate γδ T cell expansion after birth.

CDR1 and CDR2 (germline): GEAIGNYY, EKD. This CDR3 has 20 residues. TCRdb called clones from the reads again using CATT. The sample lists 3,000 to 3,500 delta-chain clones, 0.25% to 0.35% occurring once. This clone was seen only a few times. This is likely an artifact of a read error, given a far larger clone one base away. This CDR3 is also generated by other DNA sequences in the sample. The specimen sequenced was blood. The source of this sequence is a child who was a newborn, infant or young child, either healthy, febrile or measles-vaccinated (not recorded which). The J gene is TRDJ3, the V gene TRDV2; 12 bases match TRDD3. The CDR3 reads CACDSPAGGYVSWDTRQMFF. CDR3 nucleotide sequence: TGTGCTTGTGACTCTCCCGCTGGGGGATACGTCTCCTGGGACACCCGACAGATGTTTTTC.